The rows below give T cell receptor beta chains drawn from one sample of a study of CD8 T cells in Susac syndrome. One entry per CDR3 protein, called by TCRdb with MiXCR from the immunoSEQ multiplex PCR reads. The profile shows around 170,000 distinct CDR3 sequences, around 92% of them singletons. Source material: CD4+ T cells from PBMCs. All receptors come from a human donor in good health. Each CDR3 is given without its conserved first and last residue. The order of the fields is J gene, V gene, CDR3 length, clone size, CDR3 protein. Some rows have no size entry. The others give once, few or many, or a class for an expanded clone.

>TRBJ1-3|TRBV6-2/TRBV6-3|11|-
ASNRDSGNTIY
>TRBJ2-2|TRBV5-1|13|once
ASSRGTLETGELF
>TRBJ2-5|TRBV5-6|11|few
ASSLQGYETQY
>TRBJ2-5|TRBV4-3|12|-
ASSQGQGEETQY
>TRBJ1-5|TRBV18|11|-
ASRMDRNQPQH
>TRBJ2-1|TRBV7-9|13|once
ASSPVRDSHNEQF
>TRBJ1-4|TRBV29-1|10|-
SAYRSGEKLF
>TRBJ1-1|TRBV2|12|-
ASTSSVGGPEAF
>TRBJ2-5|TRBV10-3|10|-
AIGDSQETQY
>TRBJ2-7|TRBV4-2|14|-
ASSQDYREGAYEQY
>TRBJ2-2|TRBV6-1|12|-
ATLGLLNTGELF
>TRBJ2-7|TRBV12-2|14|-
ASRWEGLALPYEQY
>TRBJ1-6|TRBV9|13|-
ASSVEAAYNSPLH
>TRBJ1-4|TRBV19|14|-
ASSIRTGSLMEKLF
>TRBJ2-2|TRBV28|13|-
ASSLPGQGTGELF
>TRBJ1-1|TRBV29-1|9|few
SQSRGTEAF
>TRBJ2-7|TRBV11-2|12|few
ASSHGTSSYEQY
>TRBJ2-2|TRBV12-3/TRBV12-4|14|once
ASSARGGGNTGELF
>TRBJ2-4|TRBV19|15|-
ASSIARRVSGKNIQY
>TRBJ1-2|TRBV7-2|13|-
ASSRRRDRGYGYT
>TRBJ2-7|TRBV28|11|-
ASRFGDRLEQY
>TRBJ1-3|TRBV4-1|14|once
ASSQPPGRGGNTIY
>TRBJ2-5|TRBV7-2|14|-
ASSLSGTGGKETQY
>TRBJ1-1|TRBV7-9|13|once
ASSSAGTGYTEAF
>TRBJ2-5|TRBV25-1|13|once
ASSTPGLAGETQY
>TRBJ2-1|TRBV7-9|12|once
ASSRTSGRNEQF
>TRBJ2-5|TRBV30|13|-
AWSWEGSTVETQY
>TRBJ2-3|TRBV5-1|15|-
ASSSERTDTSTDTQY
>TRBJ2-6|TRBV4-1|16|-
ASSARGQLKAGANVLT
>TRBJ2-4|TRBV11-2|15|-
ASSLDRPRPGKNIQY
>TRBJ1-1|TRBV10-1|12|once
ASSVTRSNTEAF
>TRBJ2-1|TRBV10-2|11|-
ASRQGGDNEQF
>TRBJ2-2|TRBV20-1|14|once
SAREELAGDTGELF
>TRBJ1-6|TRBV12-3/TRBV12-4|12|-
ASSSNVHNSPLH
>TRBJ1-2|TRBV4-1|16|-
ASSHHLRTGRDIDGYT